The clone carrying this TCR beta chain was seen many times. The antigen remains undetermined. This sample is part of a study of T cells in Graves' hyperthyroidism and ophthalmopathy. Broader study findings: A model built on 13 V-J features separated ophthalmopathy from stable hyperthyroidism.

Amplification of TCR beta CDR3 regions used RNA as the template. HTBI primers were employed in a first-round RT-PCR of the TCR CDR3. TCRdb fed the multiplex PCR reads into MiXCR, producing one record per CDR3 protein. Of 640,000 or so distinct CDR3 sequences listed, approximately 14% were seen once; the top ten hold about 3.9%. The CDR3 contains 16 residues. V was trimmed by 5 bases and J by 5 bases, leaving 21 bases between them. Germline V gene sequence: CDR1 MNHEY, CDR2 SMNVEV (reference sequence). The rearrangement links TRBV27 to TRBJ1-1, with D tentatively TRBD1 (6 bases). The origin of this receptor is a woman in her 40s with Graves' ophthalmopathy. The sample taken for sequencing was blood. CDR3 protein: CASSPSPQGRGTEAFF. CDR3 bases: TGTGCCAGCAGTCCCTCTCCTCAGGGGCGGGGAACTGAAGCTTTCTTT.